A single sample gave rise to the 30 T cell receptor beta chains below, sequenced in a study of cytomegalovirus exposure and HLA in healthy donors (dated by TCRdb to 2016 to 2017). Library method: the immunoSEQ multiplex PCR assay. For the multiplex PCR, a mixture combining 60 forward primers for TCR Vbeta segments and 13 reverse primers for TCR Jbeta segments was used. TCRdb obtained this table from immuneACCESS and retained in-frame rearrangements with V and J assigned. These tables miss some clones; where compared with another copy, unresolved V genes account for less than half of the shortfall, and the remainder is unexplained. The sample table shows 150,000 to 200,000 clones, and around 83% are seen once. The ten largest clones capture around 1.7% of the sample. Sequencing was carried out using PBMCs. The receptors come from a woman in her late teens or twenties in good health and CMV-seronegative.

The chain couples TRBV19 to TRBJ1-2; TRBD1 aligns across 8 bases. J gave up 8 bases and V 1 base, and 6 bases lay outside the gene matches. There are 14 residues in the CDR3. CDR1 is LNHDA, CDR2 SQIVND, per germline (reference sequence). The CDR3 DNA follows: TGTGCCAGTAGTATAGCAGCAGGGGGCAGAGGCTACACCTTC. Translating gives CASSIAAGGRGYTF. Full variable domain (outside the CDR3, taken from reference TRBV19 and TRBJ1-2): DGGITQSPKYLFRKEGQNVTLSCEQNLNHDAMYWYRQDPGQGLRLIYYSQIVNDFQKGDIAEGYSVSREKKESFPLTVTSAQKNPTAFYLCASSIAAGGRGYTFGSGTRLTVV.

CDR3 sequence reads: CASSFGGSGSDEQYF. CDR3 sequence (DNA): TGTGCCAGCAGCTTTGGCGGGAGCGGGAGTGACGAGCAGTACTTC. The rearrangement joins TRBV7-2 to TRBJ2-7; TRBD2 agrees at 8 bases. The CDR3 has 15 residues. The V gene's germline CDR1 is SGHTA and CDR2 FQGNSA. Trimming cost V 3 bases and J 5 bases; bases outside gene matches: 9.

The chain recombines TRBV6-1 with TRBJ2-1; the match to TRBD1 covers 9 bases. Per germline, CDR1 MNHNS and CDR2 SASEGT. This CDR3 has 12 residues. V shed 2 bases and J 14 bases; nucleotides not matched to a gene: 4. Here the CDR3 DNA reads TGTGCCAGCAGTGAACCGGGACAGGGTGAGTTCTTC. Its translation: CASSEPGQGEFF.

This clone was observed once. The sample contains more than one DNA sequence encoding this CDR3. The chain employs TRBV7-2 and TRBJ2-1, with a possible D match to TRBD1 (6 bases). The CDR3 covers 16 residues. The V end was cut by 1 base, the J end by 2 bases, with 12 bases between. Germline V gene data show CDR1 as SGHTA and CDR2 as FQGNSA. The CDR3 DNA follows: TGTGCCAGCAGCTTAGAAGGGGGTGTCCCCTACAATGAGCAGTTCTTC. Amino acid sequence: CASSLEGGVPYNEQFF. The entire variable domain, with the rest obtained from reference TRBV7-2 and TRBJ2-1, is as follows: GAGVSQSPSNKVTEKGKDVELRCDPISGHTALYWYRQSLGQGLEFLIYFQGNSAPDKSGLPSDRFSAERTGGSVSTLTIQRTQQEDSAVYLCASSLEGGVPYNEQFFGPGTRLTVL.

The V call is TRBV10-3, the J call TRBJ1-6; the D gene is possibly TRBD1 (6 bases). This CDR3 is built from 15 residues. V dropped 0 bases and J dropped 7 bases, with 10 bases sitting between them. Looked up from germline, CDR1 is ENHRY and CDR2 is SYGVKD. The CDR3 here is CAISESGGPNSPLHF. The CDR3 nucleotides are TGTGCCATCAGTGAGTCGGGGGGGCCCAATTCACCCCTCCACTTT.

The gene calls are TRBV7-9 and TRBJ1-5, with D possibly TRBD1 on 5 matching bases. Germline CDR1 is SEHNR and CDR2 is FQNEAQ (reference sequence). CDR3 length: 14 amino acids. V shed 1 base and J shed 4 bases, with 8 bases lying between them. CDR3 residues: CASSLETANQPQHF. The CDR3 DNA reads TGTGCCAGCAGCTTAGAGACAGCTAATCAGCCCCAGCATTTT.

This clone was counted between two and nine times. The chain joins TRBV2 to TRBJ2-1, with 7 bases fitting TRBD2. Looked up from germline, CDR1 is SNHLY and CDR2 is FYNNEI. Trimming removed 4 bases from V and 9 bases from J; junction bases left unmatched: 9. This CDR3 is built from 14 residues. The DNA of the CDR3 is TGTGCCAGCAGTGTAGGGCGGGAGAGCGGTGAGCAGTTCTTC. It translates to CASSVGRESGEQFF.

The V call is TRBV27, the J call TRBJ2-1, with TRBD2 matching 7 bases. This CDR3 contains 15 residues. Germline lookup yields CDR1 MNHEY and CDR2 SMNVEV (reference sequence). The junction had 10 bases not matched to a gene; V was cut back by 5 bases and J by 6 bases. Written as DNA, the CDR3 is TGTGCCAGCAGTCCCAGGGAGGGAGATCGCAATGAGCAGTTCTTC. Encoded protein: CASSPREGDRNEQFF.

Only one count was recorded for this clone. The chain uses TRBV14 and TRBJ1-1; D is unclear. CDR1 is SGHDN and CDR2 is FVKESK in the germline V gene. The CDR3 consists of 13 residues. V was shortened by 0 bases and J by 4 bases, with 6 bases between the two germline ends. CDR3 sequence reads: CASSQDLFTEAFF. The CDR3 DNA reads as TGTGCCAGCAGCCAAGATCTCTTCACTGAAGCTTTCTTT.

This clone was seen a single time. This chain links TRBV10-3 with TRBJ1-2; D is perhaps TRBD1 (6 bases). The CDR3 has 17 residues. In germline, CDR1 is ENHRY, CDR2 SYGVKD. The germline V and J ends were trimmed by 3 bases and 1 base, with 18 bases remaining between them. In DNA, the CDR3 is TGTGCCATCAGTGACACCCGGACAGACCTAATTAACTATGGCTACACCTTC. It encodes CAISDTRTDLINYGYTF.

The DNA of the CDR3 is TGCAGCGTTGAAGAAGAGGGTCAGGAAGCTTTCTTT. This gives the protein CSVEEEGQEAFF. The rearrangement uses TRBV29-1 and TRBJ1-1; D is ambiguous. The length of the CDR3 is 12 residues. Germline CDR1 is SQVTM and CDR2 is ANQGSEA. V shed 0 bases and J shed 8 bases, with 10 bases lying between them.

The J gene is TRBJ1-1, the V gene TRBV30, with D possibly being TRBD1 (5 bases). The V gene lost 1 base and the J gene lost 3 bases, with 9 bases spanning the gap. The germline V gene has CDR1 GTSNPN and CDR2 SVGIG (reference sequence). The length of the CDR3 is 13 residues. The CDR3 protein is CAWSDAGDTEAFF. CDR3 coding DNA: TGTGCCTGGAGTGATGCGGGGGACACTGAAGCTTTCTTT.

J is TRBJ2-7 and V is TRBV28; 8 positions agree with TRBD1. The CDR3 sequence is 14 residues long. Trimming took 6 bases from V and 0 from J; bases not matched to a gene: 4. Germline CDR1 is MDHEN and CDR2 is SYDVKM. As DNA, the CDR3 is TGTGCCAGCAGCTGGACAGGGAGCTCCTACGAGCAGTACTTC. Residues: CASSWTGSSYEQYF.

This clone was recorded a few times. The genes are TRBV7-2 and TRBJ2-5, with TRBD1 matching 11 bases. This CDR3 region has 14 residues. Trimming removed 6 bases from V and 5 bases from J; junction bases left unmatched: 5. Germline CDR1 is SGHTA and CDR2 is FQGNSA. In nucleotides, the CDR3 is TGTGCCAGCAGGCCCCGGGACAGGGGGGAGACCCAGTACTTC. This sequence encodes CASRPRDRGETQYF.

The gene calls are TRBV28 and TRBJ2-2; D is possibly TRBD1 (6 bases). Deletions cut 5 bases from V and 4 bases from J, with 14 bases between. Germline CDR1 and CDR2: MDHEN and SYDVKM. The CDR3 covers 15 residues. The CDR3 loop is CASSHGQPGTGELFF. The CDR3 DNA reads as TGTGCCAGCAGTCACGGACAGCCAGGCACCGGGGAGCTGTTTTTT. Full variable domain (outside the CDR3, taken from reference TRBV28 and TRBJ2-2): DVKVTQSSRYLVKRTGEKVFLECVQDMDHENMFWYRQDPGLGLRLIYFSYDVKMKEKGDIPEGYSVSREKKERFSLILESASTNQTSMYLCASSHGQPGTGELFFGEGSRLTVL.

CDR3 nucleotides: TGTGCCACCGCCCTGACGGAGCAGAACACTGAAGCTTTCTTT. This gives the protein CATALTEQNTEAFF. The chain employs TRBV6-5 and TRBJ1-1; D gene uncertain. The CDR3 is 14 amino acids. Germline assignment: CDR1 MNHEY and CDR2 SVGAGI. Trimming cost V 10 bases and J 1 base, with 16 bases left between them.

CDR3 protein: CASSRGDSNQPQHF. DNA for the CDR3: TGTGCCAGCAGTAGGGGTGATAGCAATCAGCCCCAGCATTTT. V gene TRBV7-2 combines with J gene TRBJ1-5; D might be TRBD1 (5 bases). Germline V gene sequence: CDR1 SGHTA, CDR2 FQGNSA. The CDR3 length is 14 residues. The V and J ends lost 6 bases and 0 bases respectively, with 9 bases between them. The full variable domain, completed using reference TRBV7-2 and TRBJ1-5, is GAGVSQSPSNKVTEKGKDVELRCDPISGHTALYWYRQSLGQGLEFLIYFQGNSAPDKSGLPSDRFSAERTGGSVSTLTIQRTQQEDSAVYLCASSRGDSNQPQHFGDGTRLSIL.

The chain carries TRBV9 and TRBJ1-4; D is perhaps TRBD1 (5 bases). Trimming cost V 4 bases and J 5 bases, with 12 bases left between them. The CDR3 runs 14 residues. The germline CDR1 and CDR2 sequences are SGDLS and YYNGEE. The CDR3 coding sequence is TGTGCCAGCAGCCTAGTGGGGGGGAATGAAAAACTGTTTTTT. Residues: CASSLVGGNEKLFF.

V and J are TRBV5-6 and TRBJ2-7, with D perhaps matching TRBD1 (6 bases). The CDR3 is 15 residues long. Germline-derived CDR1 and CDR2 are SGHDT and YYEEEE. The ends were cut back, 0 bases at V and 2 bases at J, with 12 bases in the middle. Here the CDR3 reads CASSLVTGIPYEQYF. DNA of the CDR3: TGTGCCAGCAGCTTGGTTACAGGGATTCCCTACGAGCAGTACTTC.

This clone has just a few counts. The chain combines TRBV6-6 with TRBJ2-5, with a possible D match to TRBD1 (6 bases). Trimming took 2 bases from V and 4 from J, leaving 11 bases between them. The germline CDR1 and CDR2 sequences are MNHNY and SVGAGI (reference sequence). The CDR3 contains 14 residues. In nucleotides, the CDR3 is TGTGCCAGCAGTTACCCAGGGGTCATAGAGACCCAGTACTTC. The encoded protein is CASSYPGVIETQYF.

V and J are TRBV5-4 and TRBJ2-4, with a possible D match to TRBD2 (5 bases). Trimming took off 3 bases at V and 5 bases at J, with 6 bases between the two ends. The CDR3 consists of 12 residues. Per the germline V gene, CDR1 is SGHNT and CDR2 is YYREEE (reference sequence). The CDR3 bases are TGTGCCAGCAGCTGGGGAGAAAACATTCAGTACTTC. Residues: CASSWGENIQYF.

The J gene is TRBJ2-5, the V gene TRBV14; 10 bases map to TRBD1. Trimming took 4 bases from V and 5 from J; bases not matched to a gene: 7. CDR3 length equals 15 residues. CDR1 SGHDN and CDR2 FVKESK come from the germline V gene. CDR3 nucleotide sequence: TGTGCCAGCAGCCGAGGGACAGGGGCGCGGGAGACCCAGTACTTC. This gives the protein CASSRGTGARETQYF.

V is TRBV7-2 and J is TRBJ2-3; tentative D call: TRBD2 (5 bases). The CDR3 spans 13 residues. V lost 5 bases and J 6 bases, leaving 12 bases between the germline ends. The germline V gene has CDR1 SGHTA and CDR2 FQGNSA. The CDR3 DNA reads TGTGCCAGCAGCCTCGACCCGGGGGATACGCAGTATTTT. Protein sequence: CASSLDPGDTQYF.

The J gene is TRBJ1-2, the V gene TRBV7-2, with D uncertain. The CDR3 has 13 amino acids. Deletions cut 5 bases from V and 7 bases from J, with 14 bases between. The V gene's germline CDR1 is SGHTA and CDR2 FQGNSA. CDR3 in DNA: TGTGCCAGCAGCCCCGGGGTTGTGGCTGGCTACACCTTC. Its translation is CASSPGVVAGYTF.

This rearrangement joins TRBV6-5 to TRBJ1-1, with D hard to call. V dropped 2 bases and J dropped 5 bases, with 12 bases sitting between them. From germline, CDR1 is MNHEY and CDR2 SVGAGI. The CDR3 is 14 residues long. CDR3 bases: TGTGCCAGCAGTTACGATCCAGGAGGGACTGAAGCTTTCTTT. Its translation is CASSYDPGGTEAFF.

The rearrangement uses TRBV7-6 and TRBJ2-5; tentative D call: TRBD1 (6 bases). Germline V gene sequence: CDR1 SGHVS, CDR2 FNYEAQ. Between the trimmed V and J ends, which lost 8 bases and 7 bases, there was a span of 17 bases. The CDR3 covers 13 residues. CDR3 nucleotides: TGTGCCAGCGGGGGCCAGCTCGAGGGGACCCAGTACTTC. Protein: CASGGQLEGTQYF.

As to this clone: No conserved phenylalanine or tryptophan ends this CDR3, so it is likely a read error. It is unclear where the CDR3 begins or ends on the DNA, so no DNA is shown, and the CDR3 is as TCRdb lists it. The chain couples TRBV10-2 to TRBJ2-7; TRBD1 is taken as the D call from the table, unchecked against the DNA. CDR1 and CDR2 (germline): WSHSY, SAAADI. The CDR3 numbers 12 amino acids, ends counted. The CDR3 sequence is CASSGVEQASEY.

The gene calls are TRBV5-1 and TRBJ2-5; 9 nucleotides agree with TRBD1. CDR1 and CDR2 (germline): SGHRS, YFSETQ. This CDR3 comprises 15 residues. Trimming at V came to 3 bases and at J to 5 bases, leaving 8 bases not matched to a gene. As DNA, the CDR3 is TGCGCCAGCAGCTCCCGGGACAGGGTTACGGAGACCCAGTACTTC. Its protein product is CASSSRDRVTETQYF.

The V and J genes are TRBV7-2 and TRBJ1-1; D gene ambiguous. With 3 bases removed from V and 8 bases from J, the gap between germline ends came to 13 bases. The germline CDR1 and CDR2 sequences are SGHTA and FQGNSA. The CDR3 extends over 13 amino acids. The CDR3 reads CASSFGRGLEAFF. CDR3 coding DNA: TGTGCCAGCAGCTTTGGGCGGGGTTTAGAAGCTTTCTTT.

The chain links TRBV7-9 to TRBJ1-1; 8 nucleotides agree with TRBD1. The germline gives CDR1 SEHNR, CDR2 FQNEAQ (reference sequence). The CDR3 consists of 14 residues. V was pared by 5 bases and J by 4 bases, with 6 bases of the junction left unmatched. The CDR3 loop is CASSLYRGSTEAFF. As DNA, the CDR3 is TGTGCCAGCAGCCTGTACAGGGGGTCCACTGAAGCTTTCTTT.